These 20 T cell receptor beta chains were all obtained from the same sample, sequenced in a study of Graves' ophthalmopathy and Graves' hyperthyroidism. For repertoire sequencing, the TCR beta CDR3 regions were amplified from RNA transcripts. Investigators did first-round RT-PCR with HTBI primers, then second-round multiplex PCR. MiXCR, run by TCRdb on the multiplex PCR reads, gives a single entry per CDR3 protein. The sample holds about 620,000 distinct CDR3 sequences; 20% to 25% are singletons and the top ten take approximately 7%. Sequences were obtained from peripheral blood. The receptors were sampled from a woman under 30 with stable Graves' hyperthyroidism. Some clones in this sample may be carry-over from other donors' samples.

This clonotype appeared a few times. The chain uses TRBV11-3 and TRBJ2-7, with D uncertain. Germline V gene data show CDR1 as SGHNT and CDR2 as YENEEA. The CDR3 totals 14 residues. Trimming removed 6 bases from V and 2 bases from J, with 14 bases in between. CDR3 loop: CASSGLTLTYEQYF. CDR3 coding DNA: TGTGCCAGCAGTGGGCTGACCCTTACCTACGAGCAGTACTTC.

This clonotype was recorded many times. This chain uses TRBV7-8 with TRBJ2-7; a possible D gene is TRBD1 (6 bases). Trimming took off 4 bases at V and 3 bases at J, with 25 bases between the two ends. The CDR3 covers 18 residues. Per the germline V gene, CDR1 is SGHVS and CDR2 is FQNEAQ. The CDR3 DNA sequence: TGTGCCAGCAGCTCCCAGACAGGACACGGGGTCCTTGACTACGAGCAGTACTTC. This codes for CASSSQTGHGVLDYEQYF.

V gene TRBV24-1 combines with J gene TRBJ2-5, with D unclear. Trimming removed 4 bases at V and 1 base at J, with 9 bases between. The germline CDR1 and CDR2 sequences are KGHDR and SFDVKD. The CDR3 is 14 residues long. CDR3 in DNA: TGTGCCACCAGTGAACCCGGGCCCCAAGAGACCCAGTACTTC. This translates into CATSEPGPQETQYF.

This clonotype showed up many times. The chain recombines TRBV2 with TRBJ1-2, with TRBD1 matching 9 bases. Trimming cost V 6 bases and J 3 bases; bases outside gene matches: 5. CDR3 length: 14 residues. Germline V lookup: CDR1 SNHLY, CDR2 FYNNEI. The CDR3 sequence is CASSPGTGYYGYTF. CDR3 coding DNA: TGTGCCAGCAGCCCCGGGACAGGGTACTATGGCTACACCTTC.

This clonotype has more than one count but fewer than ten. V and J are TRBV6-4 and TRBJ1-1, with D unclear. The CDR3 length is 13 residues. V was clipped by 2 bases and J by 1 base, with 5 bases between them. Germline assignment: CDR1 MRHNA and CDR2 SNTAGT. CDR3 nucleotides: TGTGCCAGCAGTGACAAGGAGAACACTGAAGCTTTCTTT. Amino acid sequence: CASSDKENTEAFF.

This clonotype was recorded a few times. The V call is TRBV30, the J call TRBJ1-1; no firm D call. Germline values: CDR1 GTSNPN, CDR2 SVGIG (reference sequence). The CDR3 totals 13 residues. The V end was cut by 0 bases, the J end by 5 bases, with 10 bases between. CDR3 coding DNA: TGTGCCTGGAGTGTAAGTTTGGGGACTGAAGCTTTCTTT. This sequence encodes CAWSVSLGTEAFF.

This clonotype appeared many times. The chain joins TRBV6-1 to TRBJ2-7; possibly TRBD1 for D (6 bases). The ends were cut back, 8 bases at V and 0 bases at J, with 11 bases in the middle. This CDR3 is built from 13 residues. Germline CDR1 MNHNS, CDR2 SASEGT. This CDR3 reads CASRTDFSYEQYF. CDR3 coding DNA: TGTGCCAGCCGGACAGACTTCTCCTACGAGCAGTACTTC.

This clonotype was seen repeatedly, ten times or more. This chain links TRBV12-3 or TRBV12-4 with TRBJ2-7; tentatively, D is TRBD2 (7 bases). The CDR3 has 15 residues. V was pared by 3 bases and J by 3 bases, with 15 bases between. The CDR3: CASSFPGGAYYEQYF. CDR3 DNA sequence: TGTGCCAGCAGTTTTCCGGGGGGCGCGTACTACGAGCAGTACTTC.

This chain connects TRBV6-5 to TRBJ1-1; D uncertain. The CDR3 runs 14 residues. Between the trimmed V and J ends, which lost 0 bases and 4 bases, there was a span of 9 bases. Germline-derived CDR1 and CDR2 are MNHEY and SVGAGI. The CDR3 DNA reads TGTGCCAGCAGTTACTCATGGGGAGTCACTGAAGCTTTCTTT. Protein sequence: CASSYSWGVTEAFF.

This clonotype was seen a handful of times. This sequence may be a read error, since a much larger clone differs from it by one base. The rearrangement joins TRBV7-2 to TRBJ1-5; D not resolved. Per the germline V gene, CDR1 is SGHTA and CDR2 is FQGNSA. The CDR3 totals 14 residues. The CDR3, as DNA: TGTGTCAGCAGTCCCCGGGCCGGCAATCAGCCCCAGCATTTT. This codes for CVSSPRAGNQPQHF.

This clonotype was observed at least ten times. Here the CDR3 reads CATSRDAGINQPQHF. CDR3 in DNA: TGTGCCACCAGCAGAGACGCAGGAATCAATCAGCCCCAGCATTTT. This chain joins TRBV15 and TRBJ1-5; D not resolved. This CDR3 has 15 residues. Germline V gene data show CDR1 as LNHNV and CDR2 as YYDKDF (reference sequence). V was clipped by 0 bases and J by 3 bases, with 9 bases between them. Based on the CDR3 plus reference TRBV15 and TRBJ1-5, the full variable domain is DAMVIQNPRYQVTQFGKPVTLSCSQTLNHNVMYWYQQKSSQAPKLLFHYYDKDFNNEADTPDNFQSRRPNTSFCFLDIRSPGLGDTAMYLCATSRDAGINQPQHFGDGTRLSIL.

This clonotype has ten or more counts. This rearrangement joins TRBV12-3 or TRBV12-4 to TRBJ2-7; 7 nucleotides agree with TRBD1. The CDR3 is 14 residues long. Trimming took 6 bases from V and 4 from J; bases not matched to a gene: 9. CDR3 bases: TGTGCCAGCAGCTTACAGGGGTCTCTGTACGAGCAGTACTTC. Translating gives CASSLQGSLYEQYF.

V gene TRBV20-1 combines with J gene TRBJ2-7; D possibly corresponds to TRBD2 (6 bases). The CDR3 covers 17 residues. V lost 0 bases and J lost 0, with 18 bases in between. Germline CDR1 and CDR2: DFQATT and SNEGSKA (reference sequence). CDR3 region: CSARDLKRALSSYEQYF. In DNA form, the CDR3 reads TGCAGTGCTAGAGATCTTAAGCGGGCCCTGAGCTCCTACGAGCAGTACTTC.

This chain joins TRBV28 and TRBJ2-7; 11 bases align to TRBD1. Germline values: CDR1 MDHEN, CDR2 SYDVKM. The CDR3 length is 17 residues. V gave up 4 bases and J gave up 1 base; unmatched junction bases: 9. As DNA, the CDR3 is TGTGCCAGCAGTTCTCCGGGACAGGGGGTAAGATCCTACGAGCAGTACTTC. Translating gives CASSSPGQGVRSYEQYF.

The J gene is TRBJ1-5, the V gene TRBV6-1, with D possibly TRBD1 on 5 matching bases. CDR3 size: 17 residues. Germline CDR1 reads MNHNS; CDR2 reads SASEGT. The V and J ends lost 8 bases and 5 bases respectively, with 25 bases between them. The CDR3: CASGVKGDLTKDQPQHF. The CDR3 nucleotides are TGTGCCAGCGGAGTGAAAGGGGACCTGACTAAGGATCAGCCCCAGCATTTT.

This clonotype was seen repeatedly, ten times or more. At one boundary the junction diverges from the germline segment, which might be a read error. The chain joins TRBV5-1 to TRBJ2-4, with D perhaps being TRBD1 or TRBD2 (5 bases each). CDR1 is SGHRS and CDR2 is YFSETQ in the germline V gene. This CDR3 comprises 13 residues. The DNA for the CDR3 is TGCGCCAGCAGCTTCCAGGGAGAAAACATTAAGTACTTC. Its protein is CASSFQGENIKYF.

This clonotype has a count of ten or more. The rearrangement links TRBV20-1 to TRBJ1-1, with 7 positions matching TRBD1. The V segment lost 3 bases and the J segment 2 bases; nucleotides outside the gene matches: 3. In germline, CDR1 is DFQATT, CDR2 SNEGSKA (reference sequence). This CDR3 has 13 residues. The CDR3 loop reads CSARGQPNTEAFF. DNA for the CDR3: TGCAGTGCTAGGGGACAGCCAAACACTGAAGCTTTCTTT.

This clonotype came up many times. The chain uses TRBV7-9 and TRBJ1-2, with a weak D call TRBD1 (5 bases). V lost 4 bases and J 8 bases, leaving 11 bases between the germline ends. CDR1 SEHNR and CDR2 FQNEAQ come from the germline V gene (reference sequence). The CDR3 consists of 12 residues. For the CDR3, the DNA is TGTGCCAGCAGCTCAGACAGTTTGGGCTACACCTTC. Protein product: CASSSDSLGYTF.

The chain has TRBV2 and TRBJ1-2; D might be TRBD1 (6 bases). The CDR3 runs to 15 residues. Trimming removed 9 bases from V and 3 bases from J, with 20 bases in between. Per the germline V gene, CDR1 is SNHLY and CDR2 is FYNNEI. The CDR3 DNA reads as TGTGCCAGAGGGGGGATCCGGACTTCGGACTATGGCTACACCTTC. Translating gives CARGGIRTSDYGYTF.

This clonotype was found many times. V gene TRBV29-1 combines with J gene TRBJ2-6; D is unresolved. V was shortened by 5 bases and J by 2 bases, with 10 bases between the two germline ends. CDR1 is SQVTM and CDR2 is ANQGSEA in the germline V gene. This CDR3 has 14 residues. The CDR3 here is CSVWAAAGANVLTF. The CDR3 DNA is TGCAGCGTTTGGGCAGCCGCTGGGGCCAACGTCCTGACTTTC.